The 20 T cell receptor beta chains below were found in one sample sequenced in a study of regulatory T cells in long-lasting Graves disease. Relying on iRepertoire HTBI primers and Arm-PCR of CDR3 regions, the team built TCR beta libraries. TCRdb processed the multiplex PCR reads anew with MiXCR; each CDR3 protein has one entry. The sample has about 540,000 distinct CDR3 sequences; about 13% are singletons. Described time point: newly diagnosed GD, antithyroid drugs for less than 3 months. Making the TCR library involved RNA that had been extracted from PBMCs. In addition, the sample was reused for a study of T cells in Graves' hyperthyroidism and ophthalmopathy.

Sequencing was performed on peripheral blood mononuclear cells (PBMCs), taken at new diagnosis, from a patient treated with antithyroid drugs. All receptors derive from a man aged 30 to 39 with Graves disease.

This clonotype was picked up many times. A junction end diverges from the germline sequence, so it may reflect a read error. The chain joins TRBV5-1 to TRBJ1-1; no reliable D call. The length of the CDR3 is 14 residues. The V gene's germline CDR1 is SGHRS and CDR2 YFSETQ. The CDR3 loop is CASSFRGMNTEAFF. CDR3 nucleotides: TGTGCCAGCAGCTTCCGAGGGATGAACACTGAAGCTTTCTTT.

This clonotype was recorded many times. The chain carries TRBV7-9 and TRBJ2-7, with D perhaps matching TRBD1 (6 bases). The CDR3 covers 14 residues. The germline V and J ends were trimmed by 5 bases and 2 bases, with 13 bases remaining between them. Looked up from germline, CDR1 is SEHNR and CDR2 is FQNEAQ (reference sequence). The CDR3 region has the DNA TGTGCCAGCAGCGTGGGACATCAAACCTACGAGCAGTACTTC. Its translation is CASSVGHQTYEQYF. Looking up the rest from reference TRBV7-9 and TRBJ2-7 gives the full variable domain: DTGVSQNPRHKITKRGQNVTFRCDPISEHNRLYWYRQTLGQGPEFLTYFQNEAQLEKSRLLSDRFSAERPKGSFSTLEIQRTEQGDSAMYLCASSVGHQTYEQYFGPGTRLTVT.

The chain links TRBV4-1 to TRBJ1-5; TRBD1 aligns across 7 bases. Germline V gene data show CDR1 as MGHRA and CDR2 as YSYEKL. This CDR3 spans 15 amino acids. The V and J ends lost 5 bases and 2 bases, in that order; junction bases with no gene match: 6. CDR3 protein: CASSETGRGNQPQHF. In nucleotides, the CDR3 is TGCGCCAGCAGCGAGACAGGGAGAGGCAATCAGCCCCAGCATTTT.

This clonotype was recorded a few times. This chain connects TRBV24-1 to TRBJ2-1; D possibly corresponds to TRBD1 (6 bases). Trimming removed 5 bases at V and 6 bases at J, with 13 bases between. Germline V CDR1 and CDR2: KGHDR, SFDVKD. The CDR3 loop spans 14 amino acids. CDR3 amino acids: CATSAPGAGNEQFF. The CDR3 nucleotides read TGTGCCACCAGTGCCCCAGGGGCGGGCAATGAGCAGTTCTTC.

The CDR3 nucleotides read TGCAGCGTTGAAGAGCAGGGGGGGAATGGCTACACCTTC. It codes for CSVEEQGGNGYTF. V and J are TRBV29-1 and TRBJ1-2; 7 positions match TRBD1. With V trimmed by 0 bases and J by 6 bases, 4 bases remained unmatched. The germline gives CDR1 SQVTM, CDR2 ANQGSEA. The CDR3 consists of 13 residues. Full variable domain (missing parts from reference TRBV29-1 and TRBJ1-2): SAVISQKPSRDICQRGTSLTIQCQVDSQVTMMFWYRQQPGQSLTLIATANQGSEATYESGFVIDKFPISRPNLTFSTLTVSNMSPEDSSIYLCSVEEQGGNGYTFGSGTRLTVV.

This clonotype was seen a handful of times. The junction shows a germline mismatch at one end, possibly a read error. The chain joins TRBV6-1 to TRBJ1-1, with D maybe TRBD1 (6 bases). The CDR3 sequence is 14 residues long. The V gene's germline CDR1 is MNHNS and CDR2 SASEGT. For the CDR3, the DNA is TGTGCCAGCACTGAAGGGGGGATTAACACTGAAGCTTTCTTT. Translated: CASTEGGINTEAFF.

In its sample, this clonotype was seen many times. The chain joins TRBV2 to TRBJ1-1; D gene unclear. Germline V lookup: CDR1 SNHLY, CDR2 FYNNEI. The CDR3 has 14 residues. Trimming removed 11 bases from V and 5 bases from J, with 21 bases in between. CDR3 DNA: TGTGCCCCCCTACGAGGACGAATGGGAACTGAAGCTTTCTTT. Residues: CAPLRGRMGTEAFF.

This clonotype was recorded many times. The V gene is TRBV5-1, the J gene TRBJ2-1, with D possibly TRBD2 on 5 matching bases. Trimming took off 1 base at V and 8 bases at J, with 13 bases between the two ends. Looked up from germline, CDR1 is SGHRS and CDR2 is YFSETQ. This CDR3 region has 14 residues. The CDR3 DNA follows: TGCGCCAGCAGCTTGATGGGAGTTCCGGATGAGCAGTTCTTC. It translates to CASSLMGVPDEQFF.

This clonotype was detected a few times. A much larger clone differs from this one at a single base, so this may be a read error. The CDR3 here is CASSSWGKVYGYTF. In nucleotides, the CDR3 is TGTGCCAGCAGTTCATGGGGAAAGGTTTATGGCTACACCTTC. The chain couples TRBV12-3 or TRBV12-4 to TRBJ1-2; D ambiguous. The V and J ends lost 4 bases and 5 bases respectively, with 14 bases between them. This CDR3 is 14 amino acids long.

This clonotype was recorded only once. It may be a read error: a sequence one base away is much more abundant. The chain uses TRBV10-1 and TRBJ1-1; D call uncertain. The CDR3 is 15 residues long. Between the trimmed V and J ends, which lost 7 bases and 5 bases, there was a span of 20 bases. Germline CDR1 and CDR2: WNHNN and SYGVQD (reference sequence). In DNA form, the CDR3 reads TGCGCCAGCAATGTCGGCCGAGAATTAGGTACTGAAGCTTTCTTT. As protein: CASNVGRELGTEAFF.

This clonotype was recorded many times. The chain has TRBV18 and TRBJ2-1, with D perhaps matching TRBD2 (6 bases). In germline, CDR1 is KGHSH, CDR2 LQKENI. V was pared by 5 bases and J by 3 bases, with 14 bases between. The length of the CDR3 is 15 residues. In nucleotides, the CDR3 is TGTGCCAGCTCAACCCGGGACTCCAACTACAATGAGCAGTTCTTC. Translated, it gives CASSTRDSNYNEQFF.

Many counts were recorded for this clonotype. The gene calls are TRBV14 and TRBJ2-3, with D unresolved. The ends were cut back, 4 bases at V and 5 bases at J, with 10 bases in the middle. Germline V gives CDR1 SGHDN, CDR2 FVKESK. The CDR3 consists of 13 residues. This CDR3 reads CASSPLRIDTQYF. In DNA, the CDR3 is TGTGCCAGCAGCCCCCTGAGGATAGATACGCAGTATTTT.

V gene TRBV27 combines with J gene TRBJ1-4; D gene ambiguous. Germline V gives CDR1 MNHEY, CDR2 SMNVEV (reference sequence). CDR3 length equals 14 residues. Between the trimmed V and J ends, which lost 6 bases and 0 bases, there was a span of 8 bases. CDR3 sequence (DNA): TGTGCCAGCAGAAAGAACCCAACTAATGAAAAACTGTTTTTT. Protein product: CASRKNPTNEKLFF.

This clonotype was counted only a few times. V is TRBV2 and J is TRBJ1-5; 7 nucleotides match TRBD1. V shed 1 base, J shed 3 bases, and the junction held 6 bases outside the gene matches. Germline loops: CDR1 SNHLY, CDR2 FYNNEI. The CDR3 covers 16 residues. Here the CDR3 DNA reads TGTGCCAGCAGTGAAGGTGGCAGGGGGGACAATCAGCCCCAGCATTTT. It translates to CASSEGGRGDNQPQHF.

The chain is built from TRBV29-1 and TRBJ1-2; D is uncertain. V lost 3 bases and J lost 2, with 10 bases in between. The CDR3 length is 13 residues. CDR1 is SQVTM, CDR2 ANQGSEA, per germline. The CDR3 nucleotides are TGCAGCGTTGATCAAGGGTGGAACTATGGCTACACCTTC. This translates into CSVDQGWNYGYTF.

This clonotype was detected ten times or more. This chain connects TRBV3-1 to TRBJ1-2; 8 bases line up with TRBD1. Germline V gene sequence: CDR1 LGHDT, CDR2 YNNKEL (reference sequence). The V segment lost 4 bases and the J segment 6 bases; nucleotides outside the gene matches: 7. CDR3 length: 14 amino acids. The CDR3 region has the DNA TGTGCCAGCAGCCGCCGGACAGGGATAAATGGCTACACCTTC. It translates to CASSRRTGINGYTF.

The chain is built from TRBV20-1 and TRBJ1-5; possible D gene TRBD1, 6 bases. The CDR3 consists of 13 residues. V lost 2 bases and J 7 bases, leaving 12 bases between the germline ends. CDR1 DFQATT and CDR2 SNEGSKA come from the germline V gene (reference sequence). The CDR3 region has the DNA TGCAGTGCTAGATTCACAGGGAACCAGCCCCAGCATTTT. Protein: CSARFTGNQPQHF.

This clonotype was seen more than once but under ten times. This chain uses TRBV7-3 with TRBJ2-7, with 9 bases that match TRBD1. With V trimmed by 6 bases and J by 1 base, 7 bases remained unmatched. CDR1 SGHTA and CDR2 FQGTGA come from the germline V gene. This CDR3 has 15 residues. CDR3 bases: TGTGCCAGCAGGCGTCCCGGGACAGGGTCCTACGAGCAGTACTTC. This sequence encodes CASRRPGTGSYEQYF.

V is TRBV5-6 and J is TRBJ2-1; D uncertain. The V gene's germline CDR1 is SGHDT and CDR2 YYEEEE. The V gene lost 4 bases and the J gene lost 0 bases, with 11 bases spanning the gap. This CDR3 comprises 15 residues. The CDR3: CASSTRVSSYNEQFF. The CDR3 DNA sequence: TGTGCCAGCAGCACAAGGGTTAGCTCCTACAATGAGCAGTTCTTC.

This clonotype was seen at least ten times. This chain uses TRBV18 with TRBJ2-7; 10 positions agree with TRBD2. This CDR3 has 13 amino acids. J gave up 7 bases and V 2 bases, and 2 bases lay outside the gene matches. Germline loops: CDR1 KGHSH, CDR2 LQKENI. In DNA form, the CDR3 reads TGTGCCAGCTCACCAGGAGCGGGAGGGGAGCAGTACTTC. It specifies CASSPGAGGEQYF. The entire variable domain, with the rest obtained from reference TRBV18 and TRBJ2-7, is as follows: NAGVMQNPRHLVRRRGQEARLRCSPMKGHSHVYWYRQLPEEGLKFMVYLQKENIIDESGMPKERFSAEFPKEGPSILRIQQVVRGDSAAYFCASSPGAGGEQYFGPGTRLTVT.